Presented here are 23 T cell receptor beta chains from one specimen sequenced in a study of identical twins. One entry per CDR3 protein, called by TCRdb with MiXCR from the 5' RACE reads. The sample shows 700,000 or so distinct CDR3 sequences, about 9.4% of them seen only once. This sample was also put to use in a study of yellow fever vaccine responses in identical twins.

Sequences were obtained from PBMCs. These receptors all come from a woman aged 18 to 35 in good health.

This clonotype was detected many times. The V call is TRBV7-8, the J call TRBJ2-6; 7 bases line up with TRBD1. The V gene end was trimmed by 4 bases and the J gene end by 0 bases; junction bases not matched to a gene: 3. Germline loops: CDR1 SGHVS, CDR2 FQNEAQ. CDR3 size: 16 residues. This CDR3 is CASSYDRVSGANVLTF. CDR3 coding DNA: TGTGCCAGCAGCTACGACAGGGTCTCTGGGGCCAACGTCCTGACTTTC.

The DNA for the CDR3 is TGTGCCAGCAGTAAGGACCTTTATGGCTACACCTTC. Protein sequence: CASSKDLYGYTF. This sequence joins TRBV3-1 and TRBJ1-2; D is ambiguous. Trimming removed 6 bases at V and 5 bases at J, with 10 bases between. This CDR3 has 12 amino acids. The germline CDR1 and CDR2 sequences are LGHDT and YNNKEL (reference sequence). The variable domain in full, with the rest retrieved from reference TRBV3-1 and TRBJ1-2, is DTAVSQTPKYLVTQMGNDKSIKCEQNLGHDTMYWYKQDSKKFLKIMFSYNNKELIINETVPNRFSPKSPDKAHLNLHINSLELGDSAVYFCASSKDLYGYTFGSGTRLTVV.

This clonotype was seen repeatedly, ten times or more. The rearrangement joins TRBV7-6 to TRBJ2-5; 8 positions match TRBD1. V lost 4 bases and J lost 5; bases outside the gene matches: 9. This CDR3 comprises 15 residues. CDR1 and CDR2 from the germline V gene are SGHVS and FNYEAQ. The CDR3 DNA follows: TGTGCCAGCAGCTCGCAGGGGGCTCCTTTGGAGACCCAGTACTTC. The encoded protein is CASSSQGAPLETQYF. Complete variable domain (other parts from reference TRBV7-6 and TRBJ2-5): GAGVSQSPRYKVTKRGQDVALRCDPISGHVSLYWYRQALGQGPEFLTYFNYEAQQDKSGLPNDRFSAERPEGSISTLTIQRTEQRDSAMYRCASSSQGAPLETQYFGPGTRLLVL.

This chain uses TRBV20-1 with TRBJ2-7; D is tentatively TRBD1 or TRBD2 (6 bases each). The germline V gene encodes CDR1 DFQATT and CDR2 SNEGSKA (reference sequence). Trimming cost V 3 bases and J 5 bases, with 17 bases left between them. The CDR3 spans 14 residues. CDR3 in DNA: TGCAGTGCTAGGATGGGGGGCTCAGTCCACGAGCAGTACTTC. Amino acids: CSARMGGSVHEQYF.

The sample holds many counts of this clonotype. The J gene is TRBJ2-7, the V gene TRBV25-1; TRBD1 matches at 7 bases. CDR1 and CDR2 (germline): MGHDK, SYGVNS. This CDR3 contains 16 residues. After removal of 0 bases from V and 2 bases from J, the junction contained 7 bases not matched to a gene. The CDR3 spells CASSEYTRTGAYEQYF. CDR3 DNA: TGTGCCAGCAGTGAATATACTAGGACAGGAGCCTACGAGCAGTACTTC.

This clonotype showed up just a few times. This chain uses TRBV12-3 or TRBV12-4 with TRBJ1-3, with 7 positions matching TRBD1. The CDR3 consists of 16 residues. V shed 1 base and J 1 base; nucleotides not matched to a gene: 4. The CDR3 loop is CASSLGQGVSGNTIYF. The CDR3 bases are TGTGCCAGCAGTTTAGGCCAGGGGGTATCTGGAAACACCATATATTTT.

This clonotype was seen a handful of times. The chain combines TRBV19 with TRBJ1-1; tentatively, D is TRBD1 (5 bases). The CDR3 loop spans 14 amino acids. V was trimmed by 6 bases and J by 4 bases, leaving 15 bases between them. CDR1 LNHDA and CDR2 SQIVND come from the germline V gene (reference sequence). As DNA, the CDR3 is TGTGCCAGTAGGTATGGGGGTTCGGGCACTGAAGCTTTCTTT. Translated: CASRYGGSGTEAFF.

This clonotype was seen repeatedly, ten times or more. At one end the junction does not follow the germline gene, possibly because of a read error. The chain joins TRBV4-2 to TRBJ2-1; D unclear. The length of the CDR3 is 11 residues. Germline-derived CDR1 and CDR2 are LGHNA and YNFKEQ. CDR3 sequence reads: CASSQDLKLVF. CDR3 bases: TGTGCCAGCAGCCAAGATCTAAAGTTGGTCTTC.

The CDR3 coding sequence is TGCAGTGCCAGGGGACTAGCGGCATCCTACGAGCAGTACTTC. Translating gives CSARGLAASYEQYF. The rearrangement uses TRBV20-1 and TRBJ2-7; 11 bases fit TRBD2. Germline loops: CDR1 DFQATT, CDR2 SNEGSKA (reference sequence). The V gene end was trimmed by 6 bases and the J gene end by 1 base; junction bases not matched to a gene: 5. This CDR3 has 14 amino acids.

The table lists this clonotype with a few counts. The V call is TRBV5-1, the J call TRBJ2-1, with 12 bases matching TRBD2. Losses at the gene ends were 4 bases for V and 3 bases for J; bases not matched to a gene: 11. Germline values: CDR1 SGHRS, CDR2 YFSETQ. CDR3 length: 18 amino acids. The DNA for the CDR3 is TGCGCCAGCAGCGTACGACCGGGACTAGCGGGCCGCTACAATGAGCAGTTCTTC. This encodes CASSVRPGLAGRYNEQFF.

This clonotype was seen at least ten times. The V gene is TRBV5-6, the J gene TRBJ2-3; D tentatively fits TRBD1 or TRBD2 (5 bases each). CDR1 SGHDT and CDR2 YYEEEE come from the germline V gene. Trimming removed 5 bases from V and 1 base from J, with 23 bases in between. The CDR3 length is 18 residues. The CDR3 coding sequence is TGTGCCAGCAGTATGAGTCGGGGCACCCTCCCCGGCACAGATACGCAGTATTTT. As protein: CASSMSRGTLPGTDTQYF.

This chain's CDR3 is CASSGTSGRPRGFNEQFF. For the CDR3, the DNA is TGCGCCAGCAGTGGGACTAGCGGGAGGCCCCGGGGTTTCAATGAGCAGTTCTTC. The chain has TRBV10-2 and TRBJ2-1; TRBD2 matches 14 bases. The CDR3 consists of 18 residues. J was trimmed by 6 bases and V by 4 bases; bases with no gene match: 11. Germline assignment: CDR1 WSHSY and CDR2 SAAADI.

The chain employs TRBV27 and TRBJ2-1; the match to TRBD1 covers 9 bases. In germline, CDR1 is MNHEY, CDR2 SMNVEV (reference sequence). This CDR3 comprises 14 residues. With 9 bases clipped from V and 5 bases from J, the junction kept 8 bases outside the gene matches. CDR3 loop: CASQRQGVNNEQFF. CDR3 DNA sequence: TGTGCCAGTCAACGACAGGGGGTCAACAATGAGCAGTTCTTC.

Written as DNA, the CDR3 is TGTGCCAGCAGAAAGACAGAAATATACAATGAGCAGTTCTTC. It translates to CASRKTEIYNEQFF. V gene TRBV6-1 combines with J gene TRBJ2-1; D possibly corresponds to TRBD1 (5 bases). The V and J ends lost 6 bases and 4 bases respectively, with 13 bases between them. Germline V gene data show CDR1 as MNHNS and CDR2 as SASEGT. The CDR3 is 14 residues long.

This clonotype was recorded a few times. CDR3 amino acids: CASSFEQGSYNEQFF. The CDR3 nucleotides read TGCGCCAGCAGCTTCGAACAGGGGTCCTACAATGAGCAGTTCTTC. This sequence joins TRBV4-3 and TRBJ2-1, with 7 bases lining up with TRBD1. The CDR3 has 15 residues. V lost 5 bases to trimming and J lost 1 base; unmatched junction nucleotides: 5. Germline CDR1 LGHNA, CDR2 YSLEER.

This clonotype was recorded a few times. The CDR3: CASSLEVAQYF. CDR3 DNA sequence: TGTGCCAGCAGCTTAGAGGTTGCTCAGTATTTT. V and J are TRBV11-2 and TRBJ2-3; D remains ambiguous. CDR1 and CDR2 (germline): SGHAT, FQNNGV. This CDR3 is 11 amino acids long. With 0 bases removed from V and 12 bases from J, the gap between germline ends came to 7 bases.

The J gene is TRBJ2-1, the V gene TRBV20-1; TRBD1 agrees at 10 bases. After removal of 4 bases from V and 8 bases from J, the junction contained 8 bases not matched to a gene. CDR3 length equals 14 residues. Germline CDR1 and CDR2: DFQATT and SNEGSKA (reference sequence). For the CDR3, the DNA is TGCAGTGCTAATCCGGGACAGGGGTTTGATGAGCAGTTCTTC. It codes for CSANPGQGFDEQFF.

Only a few counts were recorded for this clonotype. This CDR3 reads CASSVRWEPGETQYF. The CDR3 DNA reads as TGTGCCAGCAGCGTCCGGTGGGAGCCGGGAGAGACCCAGTACTTC. J is TRBJ2-5 and V is TRBV7-9; a possible D gene is TRBD2 (5 bases). The V gene lost 5 bases and the J gene lost 4 bases, with 17 bases spanning the gap. Germline values: CDR1 SEHNR, CDR2 FQNEAQ (reference sequence). This CDR3 has 15 residues.

This clonotype was counted at least ten times. The chain couples TRBV4-3 to TRBJ2-7; 9 bases map to TRBD1. J lost 2 bases, V lost 1 base, and 3 bases had no gene match. Germline CDR1 is LGHNA and CDR2 is YSLEER. The CDR3 runs 15 residues. CDR3 nucleotides: TGCGCCAGCAGCCAAGGGACAGGGGAACCCTACGAGCAGTACTTC. As protein: CASSQGTGEPYEQYF.

V is TRBV6-5 and J is TRBJ2-2; D not resolved. CDR3 length: 14 amino acids. Germline CDR1 reads MNHEY; CDR2 reads SVGAGI. V was shortened by 2 bases and J by 4 bases, with 8 bases between the two germline ends. CDR3 sequence (DNA): TGTGCCAGCAGTTACGGGGATTCCACCGGGGAGCTGTTTTTT. Protein sequence: CASSYGDSTGELFF.

The table lists this clonotype with many counts. The rearrangement joins TRBV11-2 to TRBJ2-3, with 10 bases aligning to TRBD2. V gave up 7 bases and J gave up 2 bases; unmatched junction bases: 6. Germline V gene lookup returns CDR1 SGHAT and CDR2 FQNNGV. The CDR3 consists of 15 residues. The chain's CDR3 is CASIVTSGFTDTQYF. The CDR3 nucleotides read TGTGCCAGCATCGTGACTAGCGGGTTCACAGATACGCAGTATTTT.

This clonotype was recorded at least ten times. The chain uses TRBV20-1 and TRBJ2-7; D perhaps matches TRBD2 (5 bases). The CDR3 is 14 amino acids. Trimming left V 3 bases short and J 3 bases short, with 15 bases between. CDR1 is DFQATT, CDR2 SNEGSKA, per germline (reference sequence). Here the CDR3 reads CSARITSIYYEQYF. The CDR3 bases are TGCAGTGCTAGGATTACTAGTATTTACTACGAGCAGTACTTC.

This chain uses TRBV28 with TRBJ2-1; 9 bases fit TRBD2. Trimming cost V 5 bases and J 3 bases; bases outside gene matches: 5. The germline CDR1 and CDR2 sequences are MDHEN and SYDVKM. This CDR3 spans 15 amino acids. Here the CDR3 reads CASSILTSGYNEQFF. DNA of the CDR3: TGTGCCAGCAGTATCCTGACTAGCGGCTACAATGAGCAGTTCTTC.